Listed here is a single T cell receptor (beta chain). Its antigen is as yet unknown. As the CDR3 is not closed by the conserved phenylalanine or tryptophan, this likely results from a read error. The sample originates from a study of CD8 T cells in Susac syndrome. Study-level findings and limits: TCR sequencing and HLA analysis covered a relatively small number of individuals.

The RNA input was roughly 0.45 to 1 ug, and it was reverse transcribed with random hexamers. Amplification of the TCR beta CDR3 was carried out by immunoSEQ multiplex PCR, which spanned a total of 54 Vbeta and 13 Jbeta segments. TCRdb itself ran the immunoSEQ multiplex PCR reads through MiXCR, one entry per CDR3 protein. Among more than 95,000 distinct CDR3 sequences listed, just over 90% were seen once. Peripheral blood CD8+ and CD4+ T cells were profiled by TCR beta sequencing. TEMRA cells underwent FACS enrichment and CD8+ and CD4+ T cells underwent negative isolation. The germline CDR1 and CDR2 sequences are SQVTM and ANQGSEA. Trimming at V came to 7 bases and at J to 6 bases, leaving 11 bases not matched to a gene. CDR3 length: 13 residues.

The clonotype comes from a human donor with multiple sclerosis. Sequenced input: CD8+ T cells from PBMCs. The V and J genes are TRBV29-1 and TRBJ1-2; 7 positions agree with TRBD1. CDR3 residues: CSAQGWDTDGYTI. For the CDR3, the DNA is TGCAGCGCACAGGGGTGGGACACGGATGGCTACACCATC.